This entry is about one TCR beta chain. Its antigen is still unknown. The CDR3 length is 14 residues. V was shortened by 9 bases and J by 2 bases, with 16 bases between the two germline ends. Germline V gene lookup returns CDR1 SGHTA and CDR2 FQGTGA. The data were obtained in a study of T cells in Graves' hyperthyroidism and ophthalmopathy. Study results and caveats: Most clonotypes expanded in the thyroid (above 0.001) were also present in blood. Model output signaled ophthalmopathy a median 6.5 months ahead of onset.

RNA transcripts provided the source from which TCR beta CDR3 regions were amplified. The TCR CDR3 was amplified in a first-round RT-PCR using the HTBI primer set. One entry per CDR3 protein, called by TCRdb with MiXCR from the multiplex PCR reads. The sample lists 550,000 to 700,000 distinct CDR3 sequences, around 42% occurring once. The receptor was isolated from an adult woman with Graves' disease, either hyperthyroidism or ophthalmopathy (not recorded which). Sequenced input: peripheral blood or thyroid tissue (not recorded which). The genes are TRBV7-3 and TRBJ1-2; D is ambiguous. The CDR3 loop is CARIMTSGNYGYTF. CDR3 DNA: TGTGCCAGGATTATGACTAGCGGGAACTATGGCTACACCTTC.